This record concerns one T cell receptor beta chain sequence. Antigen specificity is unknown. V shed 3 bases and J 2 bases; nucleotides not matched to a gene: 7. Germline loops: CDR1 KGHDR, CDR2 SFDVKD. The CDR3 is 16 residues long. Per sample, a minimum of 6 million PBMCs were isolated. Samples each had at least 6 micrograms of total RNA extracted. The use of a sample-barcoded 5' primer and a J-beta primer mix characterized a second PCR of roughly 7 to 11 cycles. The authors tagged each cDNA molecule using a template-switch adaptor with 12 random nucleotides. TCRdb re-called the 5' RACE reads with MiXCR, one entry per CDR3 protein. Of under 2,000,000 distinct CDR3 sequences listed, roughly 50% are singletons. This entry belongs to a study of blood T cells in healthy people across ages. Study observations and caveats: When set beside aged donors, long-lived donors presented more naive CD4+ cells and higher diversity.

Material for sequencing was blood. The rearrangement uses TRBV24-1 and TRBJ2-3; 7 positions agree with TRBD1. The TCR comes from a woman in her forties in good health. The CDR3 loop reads CATSDTGQEPTDTQYF. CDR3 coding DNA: TGTGCCACCAGTGATACTGGACAGGAGCCCACAGATACGCAGTATTTT.